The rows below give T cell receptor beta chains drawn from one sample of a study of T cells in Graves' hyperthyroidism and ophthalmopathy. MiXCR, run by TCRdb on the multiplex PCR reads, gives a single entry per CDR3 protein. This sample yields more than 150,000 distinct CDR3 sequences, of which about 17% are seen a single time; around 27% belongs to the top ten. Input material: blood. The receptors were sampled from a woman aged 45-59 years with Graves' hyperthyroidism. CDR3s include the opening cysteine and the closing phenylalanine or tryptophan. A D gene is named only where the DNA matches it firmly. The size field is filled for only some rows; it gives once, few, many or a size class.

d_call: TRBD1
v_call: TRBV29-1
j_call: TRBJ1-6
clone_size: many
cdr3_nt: TGCAGCGTTCAGGGACAGGGTGATTCACCCCTCCACTTT
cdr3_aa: CSVQGQGDSPLHF

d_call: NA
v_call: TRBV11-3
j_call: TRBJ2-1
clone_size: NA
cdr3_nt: TGTGCCAGCCTAAAACCGGGACACGGTCACAATGAGCAGTTCTTC
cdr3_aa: CASLKPGHGHNEQFF

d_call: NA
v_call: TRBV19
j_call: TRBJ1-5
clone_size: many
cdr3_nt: TGTGCCAGTAGGACTGCCTATAGCAATCAGCCCCAGCATTTT
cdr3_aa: CASRTAYSNQPQHF

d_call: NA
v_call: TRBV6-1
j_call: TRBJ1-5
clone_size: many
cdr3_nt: TGTGCCAGCAGTGATTCCCCGAGGGGCATCAATCAGCCCCAGCATTTT
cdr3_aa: CASSDSPRGINQPQHF

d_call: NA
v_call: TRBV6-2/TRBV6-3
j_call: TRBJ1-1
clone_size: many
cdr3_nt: TGTGCCAGCAGTTACTCGATACCTTGGGGCACTGAAGCTTTCTTT
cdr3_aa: CASSYSIPWGTEAFF

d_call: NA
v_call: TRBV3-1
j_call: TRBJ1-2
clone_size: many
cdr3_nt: TGTGCCAGCAGCCAAGATTCCCCTAGGTATGGCTACACCTTC
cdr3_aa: CASSQDSPRYGYTF

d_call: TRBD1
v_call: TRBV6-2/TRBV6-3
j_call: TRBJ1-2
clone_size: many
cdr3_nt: TGTGCCAGCAGCAGGGGACAGGGTTATGGCTACACCTTC
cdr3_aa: CASSRGQGYGYTF

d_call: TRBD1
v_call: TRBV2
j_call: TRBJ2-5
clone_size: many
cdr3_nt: TGTGCCAGCAGGCCCACAGGGGTGGGAGAGACCCAGTACTTC
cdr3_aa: CASRPTGVGETQYF

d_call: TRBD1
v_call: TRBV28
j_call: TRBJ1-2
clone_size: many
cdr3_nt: TGTGCCAGCAGTCCGGGGGACAGCGTCTATGGCTACACCTTC
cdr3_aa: CASSPGDSVYGYTF

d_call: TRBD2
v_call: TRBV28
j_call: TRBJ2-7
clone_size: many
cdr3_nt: TGTGCCAGCAGTTTAGAGCTAGCGGGGTTCGGCGAGCAGTACTTC
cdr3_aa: CASSLELAGFGEQYF

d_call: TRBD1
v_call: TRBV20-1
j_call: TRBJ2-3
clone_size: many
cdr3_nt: TGCAGTGCTATTGACAGGGGCTCCACAGATACGCAGTATTTT
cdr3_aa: CSAIDRGSTDTQYF

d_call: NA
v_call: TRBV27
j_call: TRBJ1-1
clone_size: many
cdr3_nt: TGTGCCAGCAGTGTCTCATTCGGGGACCTGAACACTGAAGCTTTCTTT
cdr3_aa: CASSVSFGDLNTEAFF

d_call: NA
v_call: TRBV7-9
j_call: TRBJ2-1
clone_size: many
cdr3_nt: TGTGCCAGCAGCTTAGGGTGGGGGGGGCCCTCTCGGAATGAGCAGTTCTTC
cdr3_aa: CASSLGWGGPSRNEQFF

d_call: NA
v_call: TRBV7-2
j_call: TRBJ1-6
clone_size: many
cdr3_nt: TGTGCCAGCAGCTCATCCCAGCGGATATATAATTCACCCCTCCACTTT
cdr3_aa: CASSSSQRIYNSPLHF

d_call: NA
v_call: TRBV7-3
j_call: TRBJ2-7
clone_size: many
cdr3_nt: TGTGCCAGCAGCTTACTCGCCAGGAACGAGCAGTACTTC
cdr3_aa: CASSLLARNEQYF

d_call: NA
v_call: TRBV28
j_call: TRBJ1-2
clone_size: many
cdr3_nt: TGTGCCAGCAGTACGACGGATGGCTACACCTTC
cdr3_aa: CASSTTDGYTF

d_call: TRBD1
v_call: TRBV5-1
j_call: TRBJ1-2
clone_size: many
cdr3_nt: TGCGCCAGCAGCGTTCTTACAGGGGAAATTGGCTACACCTTC
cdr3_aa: CASSVLTGEIGYTF

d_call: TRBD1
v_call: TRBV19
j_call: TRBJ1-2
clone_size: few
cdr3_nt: TGTGCCAGTATGGGGCTCCTCGTGACAGGGAACTATGGCTACACCTTC
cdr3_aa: CASMGLLVTGNYGYTF

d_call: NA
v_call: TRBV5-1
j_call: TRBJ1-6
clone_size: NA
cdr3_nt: TGCGCCAGCAGCTTGGGGGACACCTCACCCCTCCACTTT
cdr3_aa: CASSLGDTSPLHF

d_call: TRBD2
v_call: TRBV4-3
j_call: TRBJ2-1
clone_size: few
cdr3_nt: TGCGCCAGCAGCCAAGGGACTAGCGGGGCCAACAATGAGCAGTTCTTC
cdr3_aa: CASSQGTSGANNEQFF

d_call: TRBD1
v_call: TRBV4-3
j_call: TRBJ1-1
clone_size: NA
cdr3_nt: TGCGCCAGCAGCCCCCTGTGGACAGGGGTCACTGAAGCTTTCTTT
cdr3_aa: CASSPLWTGVTEAFF

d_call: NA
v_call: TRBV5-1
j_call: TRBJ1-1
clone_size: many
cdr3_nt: TGCGCCAGCAGCATTGACAGCGGGCGCGACACTGAAGCTTTCTTT
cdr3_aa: CASSIDSGRDTEAFF

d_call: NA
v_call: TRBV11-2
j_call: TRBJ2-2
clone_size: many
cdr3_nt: TGTGCCAGCAGCTTAGTCGACACTGTGAACACCGGGGAGCTGTTTTTT
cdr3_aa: CASSLVDTVNTGELFF

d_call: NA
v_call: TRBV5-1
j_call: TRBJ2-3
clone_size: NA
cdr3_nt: TGCGCCAGCACCCAGACACAGAAGGGCACAGATACGCAGTATTTT
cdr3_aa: CASTQTQKGTDTQYF

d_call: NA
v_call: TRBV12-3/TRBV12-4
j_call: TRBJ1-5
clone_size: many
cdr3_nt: TGTGCCAGCAGTTTGTCGGGGGGCGAACGGCAGCCCCAGCATTTT
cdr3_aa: CASSLSGGERQPQHF

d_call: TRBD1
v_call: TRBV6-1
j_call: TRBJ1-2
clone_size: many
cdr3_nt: TGTGCCAGCAGTGTACCTAACAGGGGAAGGGACTATGGCTACACCTTC
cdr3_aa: CASSVPNRGRDYGYTF

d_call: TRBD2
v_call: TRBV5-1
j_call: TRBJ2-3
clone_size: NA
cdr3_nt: TGCGCCAGCAGTCTGAGATATCGGGAGGAAAAAGATACGCAGTATTTT
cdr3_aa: CASSLRYREEKDTQYF

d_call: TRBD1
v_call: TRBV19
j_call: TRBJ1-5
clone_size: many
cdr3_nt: TGTGCCAGTCATCCGGGACAGGGGAGCTCAATATCGCCCCAGCATTTT
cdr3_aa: CASHPGQGSSISPQHF

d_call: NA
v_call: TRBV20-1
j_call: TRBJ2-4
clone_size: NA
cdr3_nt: TGCAGTGCTCCGGACCCGGTTTTGGCCAAAAACACTCAGTACTTC
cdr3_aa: CSAPDPVLAKNTQYF

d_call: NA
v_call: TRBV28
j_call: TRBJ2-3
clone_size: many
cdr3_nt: TGTGCCAGCAGTCCGCCCCTAGTCCGCACAGATACGCAGTATTTT
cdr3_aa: CASSPPLVRTDTQYF

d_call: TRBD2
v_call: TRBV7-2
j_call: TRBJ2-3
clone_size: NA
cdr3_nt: TGTGCCAGCAGCATTAGCGGGAGGGCCCCCACAGATACGCAGTATTTT
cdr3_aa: CASSISGRAPTDTQYF

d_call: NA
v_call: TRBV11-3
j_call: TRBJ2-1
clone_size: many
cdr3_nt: TGTGCCAGCAGCTGGGGCGGCTTTTCGAATGAGCAGTTCTTC
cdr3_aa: CASSWGGFSNEQFF

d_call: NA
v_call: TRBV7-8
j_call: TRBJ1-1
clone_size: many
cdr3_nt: TGTGCCAGCAGCTTAGTAGCCCTGGAGTACACTGAAGCTTTCTTT
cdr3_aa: CASSLVALEYTEAFF

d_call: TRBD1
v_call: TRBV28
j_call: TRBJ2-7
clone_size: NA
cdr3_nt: TGTGCCAGCAGTCGAGAAGGGACAGGGGGGGCCTACGAGCAGTACTTC
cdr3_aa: CASSREGTGGAYEQYF

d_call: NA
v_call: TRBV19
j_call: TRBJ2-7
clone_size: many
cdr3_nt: TGTGCCACCCCACTAGATCCCGGGACCTCTATCATCTACGAGCAGTACTTC
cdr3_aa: CATPLDPGTSIIYEQYF

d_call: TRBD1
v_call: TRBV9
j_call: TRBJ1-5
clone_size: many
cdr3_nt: TGTGCCAGCAGCGGGACAGGGACTCAGCCCCAGCATTTT
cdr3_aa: CASSGTGTQPQHF

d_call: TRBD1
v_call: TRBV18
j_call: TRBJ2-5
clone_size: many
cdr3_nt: TGTGCCAGCTCCCGTCAGACAGGGCCACAAGAGACCCAGTACTTC
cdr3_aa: CASSRQTGPQETQYF